What follows are 26 T cell receptor beta chains derived from one specimen sequenced in a study of control samples from healthy donors and cancer patients. Libraries were prepared by immunoSEQ multiplex PCR; TCRdb keeps only in-frame clonotypes and omits some of them. The sample consists of tens of thousands of clones, approximately 89% of them appearing once. What was sequenced was PBMCs. Receptor source: a man aged 55-75 years with colorectal cancer.

The chain employs TRBV5-1 and TRBJ1-1; 7 bases match TRBD1. This CDR3 spans 15 amino acids. Trimming at V came to 1 base and at J to 1 base, leaving 4 bases not matched to a gene. The germline CDR1 and CDR2 sequences are SGHRS and YFSETQ. Here the CDR3 reads CASSLTGQQNTEAFF. The CDR3, as DNA: TGCGCCAGCAGCTTGACGGGACAGCAGAACACTGAAGCTTTCTTT.

The chain joins TRBV3-1 (or the pseudogene TRBV3-2) to TRBJ2-3, with D perhaps TRBD1 or TRBD2 (5 bases each). This CDR3 is built from 13 residues. Germline V gene lookup returns CDR1 LGHDT and CDR2 YNNKEL (reference sequence). Trimming took off 3 bases at V and 12 bases at J, with 16 bases between the two ends. CDR3 sequence: CASSHGAGTSQYF. In DNA form, the CDR3 reads TGTGCCAGCAGCCACGGTGCCGGGACCTCCCAGTATTTT.

V and J are TRBV5-1 and TRBJ1-3; D is unclear. Trimming removed 0 bases at V and 0 bases at J, with 13 bases between. The CDR3 consists of 17 residues. Germline lookup yields CDR1 SGHRS and CDR2 YFSETQ. The CDR3 here is CASSLVAGTPSGNTIYF. The CDR3 nucleotides are TGCGCCAGCAGCTTGGTGGCAGGAACTCCCTCTGGAAACACCATATATTTT.

The V call is TRBV28, the J call TRBJ1-2; no reliable D call. The CDR3 runs to 11 residues. The V end was cut by 6 bases, the J end by 3 bases, with 5 bases between. Germline lookup yields CDR1 MDHEN and CDR2 SYDVKM. CDR3 sequence: CASSSYYGYTF. CDR3 DNA sequence: TGTGCCAGCAGCTCGTACTATGGCTACACCTTC.

V is TRBV28 and J is TRBJ2-3; D perhaps matches TRBD2 (6 bases). Germline V CDR1 and CDR2: MDHEN, SYDVKM. V lost 6 bases and J 4 bases, leaving 14 bases between the germline ends. The CDR3 extends over 14 amino acids. CDR3: CASRGAGGPDTQYF. The CDR3 DNA reads as TGTGCCAGCAGGGGAGCGGGTGGTCCAGATACGCAGTATTTT.

The chain links TRBV28 to TRBJ1-2; D is perhaps TRBD1 (6 bases). With 6 bases removed from V and 4 bases from J, the gap between germline ends came to 21 bases. CDR1 is MDHEN and CDR2 is SYDVKM in the germline V gene. The CDR3 contains 16 residues. CDR3 bases: TGTGCCAGCAGCCAAGGAGATGCGGGGGGGGCCTATGGCTACACCTTC. Translating it yields CASSQGDAGGAYGYTF.

The V gene is TRBV5-1, the J gene TRBJ2-2, with 8 positions matching TRBD2. There are 17 residues in the CDR3. Trimming took 2 bases from V and 3 from J; bases not matched to a gene: 9. Germline CDR1 SGHRS, CDR2 YFSETQ. The CDR3 DNA reads as TGCGCCAGCAGCTTAACGGGCGTCGGGGGGGACACCGGGGAGCTGTTTTTT. Translated, it gives CASSLTGVGGDTGELFF.

This chain uses TRBV7-2 with TRBJ1-1; the D gene is possibly TRBD1 (6 bases). V shed 3 bases and J shed 1 base, with 12 bases lying between them. Germline CDR1 SGHTA, CDR2 FQGNSA. The CDR3 runs to 15 residues. The CDR3 region is CASSFPRTENTEAFF. The CDR3 DNA is TGTGCCAGCAGCTTCCCCCGGACAGAGAACACTGAAGCTTTCTTT.

The V gene is TRBV13, the J gene TRBJ2-7; D is possibly TRBD1 (6 bases). In germline, CDR1 is PRHDT, CDR2 FYEKMQ (reference sequence). This CDR3 is 14 amino acids long. V lost 3 bases and J 2 bases, leaving 11 bases between the germline ends. CDR3 protein: CASSLFQGTYEQYF. In nucleotides, the CDR3 is TGTGCCAGCAGCTTGTTCCAGGGGACCTACGAGCAGTACTTC.

This chain links TRBV19 with TRBJ1-1, with D possibly TRBD1 on 5 matching bases. Germline V gene sequence: CDR1 LNHDA, CDR2 SQIVND (reference sequence). The germline V and J ends were trimmed by 5 bases and 2 bases, with 18 bases remaining between them. The CDR3 runs 16 residues. The CDR3 sequence: CASSPLGRGGNTEAFF. The CDR3 nucleotides are TGTGCCAGTAGTCCCCTTGGTAGGGGCGGTAACACTGAAGCTTTCTTT.

V is TRBV5-6 and J is TRBJ1-1, with unresolved D. The V and J ends lost 4 bases and 0 bases respectively, with 10 bases between them. CDR1 is SGHDT, CDR2 YYEEEE, per germline. This CDR3 region has 14 residues. The CDR3 nucleotides read TGTGCCAGCAGCCTGGGTTCAATGAACACTGAAGCTTTCTTT. Translating it yields CASSLGSMNTEAFF.

The gene calls are TRBV6-2 or TRBV6-3 and TRBJ1-1; D possibly corresponds to TRBD1 (5 bases). Trimming removed 6 bases from V and 1 base from J, with 18 bases in between. The CDR3 has 16 amino acids. CDR1 MNHEY and CDR2 SVGEGT come from the germline V gene. DNA for the CDR3: TGTGCCAGCAGCAAAACCACAGGATATGAGAACACTGAAGCTTTCTTT. Residues: CASSKTTGYENTEAFF.

V and J are TRBV14 and TRBJ1-6; D gene ambiguous. Trimming shortened V by 4 bases and J by 4 bases, and 5 bases separated the two germline ends. The CDR3 length is 13 residues. Germline CDR1 and CDR2: SGHDN and FVKESK. CDR3 sequence: CASSPEYNSPLHF. For the CDR3, the DNA is TGTGCCAGCAGCCCGGAGTATAATTCACCCCTCCACTTT.

V and J are TRBV9 and TRBJ2-7; D not certain. V was pared by 0 bases and J by 1 base, with 8 bases between. CDR3 length equals 14 residues. Germline CDR1 is SGDLS and CDR2 is YYNGEE. CDR3 in amino acids: CASSVGSTSYEQYF. The CDR3 DNA reads as TGTGCCAGCAGCGTAGGCAGCACATCCTACGAGCAGTACTTC.

The chain carries TRBV5-5 and TRBJ1-3, with unresolved D. Germline-derived CDR1 and CDR2 are SGHKS and YYEKEE (reference sequence). Trimming removed 8 bases from V and 1 base from J, with 7 bases in between. The CDR3 has 12 residues. CDR3 sequence reads: CASSGSGNTIYF. DNA of the CDR3: TGTGCCAGTAGTGGGTCTGGAAACACCATATATTTT.

The chain joins TRBV19 to TRBJ2-1; D remains unclear. The CDR3 is 12 residues long. Trimming removed 5 bases from V and 7 bases from J, with 9 bases in between. Per germline, CDR1 LNHDA and CDR2 SQIVND (reference sequence). The chain's CDR3 is CASSVTRNEQFF. CDR3 sequence (DNA): TGTGCCAGTAGTGTGACTCGAAATGAGCAGTTCTTC.

The J gene is TRBJ2-5, the V gene TRBV5-1; 7 bases agree with TRBD1. V gave up 3 bases and J gave up 0 bases; unmatched junction bases: 5. The CDR3 loop spans 15 amino acids. Germline V lookup: CDR1 SGHRS, CDR2 YFSETQ. CDR3 region: CASSYYRGYQETQYF. CDR3 DNA sequence: TGCGCCAGCAGCTACTACAGGGGCTACCAAGAGACCCAGTACTTC.

This clone was found a few times. The chain couples TRBV10-3 to TRBJ1-3; D gene uncertain. CDR3 size: 14 residues. Deletions cut 8 bases from V and 4 bases from J, with 15 bases between. The germline V gene encodes CDR1 ENHRY and CDR2 SYGVKD. The CDR3 sequence is CAIGAPRLGNTIYF. CDR3 bases: TGTGCCATCGGTGCACCTAGGCTAGGAAACACCATATATTTT.

The table lists this clone with a count of one. The V gene is TRBV30, the J gene TRBJ2-7, with 7 bases matching TRBD1. The CDR3 has 12 residues. Germline CDR1 reads GTSNPN; CDR2 reads SVGIG (reference sequence). V trimming: 2 bases; J trimming: 6 bases; junction bases outside the gene matches: 4. The DNA for the CDR3 is TGTGCCTGGAGTACAGGGGTTTCCGAGCAGTACTTC. This gives the protein CAWSTGVSEQYF.

The chain employs TRBV5-1 and TRBJ2-2; 8 bases match TRBD1. J gave up 3 bases and V 2 bases, and 6 bases lay outside the gene matches. This CDR3 is 16 amino acids long. Germline V CDR1 and CDR2: SGHRS, YFSETQ. CDR3 region: CASSFRTGRDTGELFF. As DNA, the CDR3 is TGCGCCAGCAGCTTCCGGACAGGGCGGGACACCGGGGAGCTGTTTTTT.

This clone appeared a few times. The chain has TRBV11-2 and TRBJ1-2; a possible D gene is TRBD1 (6 bases). CDR3 length equals 15 residues. Deletions cut 7 bases from V and 2 bases from J, with 17 bases between. CDR1 is SGHAT, CDR2 FQNNGV, per germline. CDR3 in DNA: TGTGCCAGCACCACGGGGGGCAGCATAAACTATGGCTACACCTTC. Translated: CASTTGGSINYGYTF.

V gene TRBV19 combines with J gene TRBJ2-2, with 9 bases fitting TRBD2. Germline CDR1 reads LNHDA; CDR2 reads SQIVND (reference sequence). Germline trimming cut 4 bases from V and 1 base from J; bases unmatched to any gene: 4. This CDR3 is built from 16 residues. The CDR3 DNA sequence: TGTGCCAGTAGTACCCTAGCGGGGCTGAACACCGGGGAGCTGTTTTTT. Its translation: CASSTLAGLNTGELFF.

The chain is built from TRBV7-9 and TRBJ2-7, with D perhaps being TRBD1 or TRBD2 (6 bases each). This CDR3 spans 14 amino acids. Deletions cut 3 bases from V and 2 bases from J, with 11 bases between. Per germline, CDR1 SEHNR and CDR2 FQNEAQ (reference sequence). CDR3 in amino acids: CASSFARGPYEQYF. DNA of the CDR3: TGTGCCAGCAGCTTTGCCCGGGGGCCCTACGAGCAGTACTTC.

The V and J genes are TRBV21-1 and TRBJ1-4. TRBV21-1 is given as a pseudogene. The CDR3 extends over 13 amino acids. CDR3 sequence: CAAGEGNGEKLFF. CDR3 nucleotides: TGTGCCGCCGGGGAGGGGAACGGTGAAAAACTGTTTTTT.

The rearrangement joins TRBV6-2 or TRBV6-3 to TRBJ2-4; D possibly corresponds to TRBD1 (5 bases). This CDR3 is built from 16 residues. V lost 5 bases to trimming and J lost 4 bases, with 18 bases between them. Germline CDR1 MNHEY, CDR2 SVGEGT. CDR3: CASSTRVQDTKNIQYF. The CDR3 region has the DNA TGTGCCAGCAGTACGCGAGTTCAGGACACTAAAAACATTCAGTACTTC.

This sequence joins TRBV5-8 and TRBJ1-5; TRBD1 might be the D (6 bases). The CDR3 loop spans 15 amino acids. In germline, CDR1 is SGHTS, CDR2 YDEGEE. V was trimmed by 0 bases and J by 0 bases, leaving 7 bases between them. CDR3 protein: CASSLGTDSNQPQHF. The DNA of the CDR3 is TGTGCCAGCAGCTTGGGGACAGATAGCAATCAGCCCCAGCATTTT.